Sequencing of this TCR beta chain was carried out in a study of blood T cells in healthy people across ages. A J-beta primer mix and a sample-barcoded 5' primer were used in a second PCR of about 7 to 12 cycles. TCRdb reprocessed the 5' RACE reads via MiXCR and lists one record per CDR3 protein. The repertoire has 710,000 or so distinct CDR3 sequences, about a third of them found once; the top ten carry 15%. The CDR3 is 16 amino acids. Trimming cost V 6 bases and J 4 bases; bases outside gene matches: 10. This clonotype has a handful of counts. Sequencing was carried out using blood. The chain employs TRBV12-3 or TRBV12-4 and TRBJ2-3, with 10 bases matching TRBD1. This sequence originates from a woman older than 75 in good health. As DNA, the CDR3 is TGTGCCAGCAGCCCCCGGGACAGGGGAGGCGCAGATACGCAGTATTTT. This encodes CASSPRDRGGADTQYF.